The 14 T cell receptor beta chains below were found in one sample sequenced in a study of Graves' ophthalmopathy and Graves' hyperthyroidism. RNA served as the template for amplifying TCR beta CDR3 regions. Following a first-round RT-PCR that used HTBI primers, a second-round multiplex PCR was carried out. TCRdb recomputed calls from the multiplex PCR reads with MiXCR, one row per CDR3 protein. The sample contains roughly 600,000 distinct CDR3 sequences, 35% to 40% of which appear only once. The sequenced sample was peripheral blood or thyroid tissue (not recorded which). These receptors all come from an adult man with Graves' hyperthyroidism.

This clonotype has at least ten counts. The chain carries TRBV6-5 and TRBJ1-2; TRBD1 might be the D (5 bases). CDR1 MNHEY and CDR2 SVGAGI come from the germline V gene. This CDR3 contains 12 residues. Trimming removed 5 bases from V and 5 bases from J, with 9 bases in between. CDR3 sequence (DNA): TGTGCCAGCAGTAGGGACGAGTATGGCTACACCTTC. Residues: CASSRDEYGYTF.

The gene calls are TRBV11-1 and TRBJ2-7; D gene ambiguous. The J call may not be correct, given that the DNA end is closer to TRBJ2-1. Per germline, CDR1 SGHAT and CDR2 FQDESV (reference sequence). CDR3 size: 14 residues. The CDR3 region is CASSLVWSYNEQFF. The CDR3 DNA is TGTGCCAGCAGCTTAGTTTGGAGCTACAATGAGCAGTTCTTC.

The chain is built from TRBV12-3 or TRBV12-4 and TRBJ2-3, with 7 bases matching TRBD1. The CDR3 contains 15 residues. V was pared by 1 base and J by 3 bases, with 4 bases of the junction left unmatched. In DNA, the CDR3 is TGTGCCAGCAGTTTAGGTGACAGGGTGACAGATACGCAGTATTTT. Translation: CASSLGDRVTDTQYF.

A word on this clonotype: One junction end does not reproduce the germline sequence, and a read error may be involved. The V and J genes are TRBV5-1 and TRBJ2-7; 13 nucleotides align to TRBD2. CDR1 is SGHRS and CDR2 is YFSETQ in the germline V gene. There are 15 residues in the CDR3. CDR3 residues: CASSLGLAGHYGQYF. Here the CDR3 DNA reads TGTGCCAGCAGCTTGGGACTAGCGGGGCACTACGGGCAGTACTTC.

This clonotype was seen a single time. The chain joins TRBV11-3 to TRBJ2-3; 11 bases align to TRBD2. The CDR3 totals 14 residues. The germline CDR1 and CDR2 sequences are SGHNT and YENEEA. The CDR3: CATGLAARPDTQYF. For the CDR3, the DNA is TGTGCTACGGGACTAGCGGCGAGGCCGGATACGCAGTATTTT.

This clonotype occurred a few times. V and J are TRBV30 and TRBJ2-7; the match to TRBD2 covers 9 bases. Germline loops: CDR1 GTSNPN, CDR2 SVGIG (reference sequence). CDR3 length equals 12 residues. V trimming: 4 bases; J trimming: 2 bases; junction bases outside the gene matches: 0. The CDR3 sequence: CAWTSGTYEQYF. The CDR3 nucleotides read TGTGCCTGGACTAGCGGGACCTACGAGCAGTACTTC.

This clonotype was counted at least ten times. J is TRBJ2-2 and V is TRBV19, with D perhaps TRBD1 or TRBD2 (6 bases each). Per the germline V gene, CDR1 is LNHDA and CDR2 is SQIVND (reference sequence). The CDR3 sequence is 16 residues long. The V and J ends lost 0 bases and 4 bases respectively, with 12 bases between them. CDR3 sequence (DNA): TGTGCCAGTAGTATAGATCGGGGGCTCAGCACCGGGGAGCTGTTTTTT. It translates to CASSIDRGLSTGELFF.

This clonotype has ten or more counts. The J gene is TRBJ2-2, the V gene TRBV29-1; D might be TRBD1 or TRBD2, each matching 6 bases. V dropped 7 bases and J dropped 5 bases, with 14 bases sitting between them. The CDR3 totals 13 residues. Germline assignment: CDR1 SQVTM and CDR2 ANQGSEA. The CDR3 here is CSGGTSRTGELFF. CDR3 in DNA: TGCAGCGGCGGGACAAGCCGAACCGGGGAGCTGTTTTTT.

This clonotype was picked up many times. The chain joins TRBV7-9 to TRBJ2-7; weak D call: TRBD2 (6 bases). There are 16 residues in the CDR3. Germline V gene sequence: CDR1 SEHNR, CDR2 FQNEAQ (reference sequence). Trimming pared 2 bases from V and 2 bases from J, leaving 16 bases between. The CDR3 DNA is TGTGCCAGCAGCTTACGTAGCGGACCTACCCCCTACGAGCAGTACTTC. It translates to CASSLRSGPTPYEQYF.

V is TRBV29-1 and J is TRBJ2-5, with TRBD1 as a possible D gene (6 bases). V was trimmed by 6 bases and J by 2 bases, leaving 13 bases between them. Per the germline V gene, CDR1 is SQVTM and CDR2 is ANQGSEA. This CDR3 contains 13 residues. The CDR3 is CSVVRGQQETQYF. In DNA, the CDR3 is TGCAGCGTAGTCAGGGGCCAGCAAGAGACCCAGTACTTC.

This clonotype is a singleton in its sample. This chain links TRBV20-1 with TRBJ2-5, with 9 bases that match TRBD1. Germline CDR1 is DFQATT and CDR2 is SNEGSKA (reference sequence). The CDR3 runs to 14 residues. V trimming: 6 bases; J trimming: 3 bases; junction bases outside the gene matches: 8. CDR3 coding DNA: TGCAGTGCGGGTTACAGGGGGCCGGAAGAGACCCAGTACTTC. Translated, it gives CSAGYRGPEETQYF.

This clonotype was picked up a small number of times. V and J are TRBV5-8 and TRBJ2-2; no reliable D call. CDR3 length: 14 amino acids. Germline V gene data show CDR1 as SGHTS and CDR2 as YDEGEE. Trimming removed 0 bases from V and 9 bases from J, with 12 bases in between. The CDR3 bases are TGTGCCAGCAGCTTGGGCAGGTTTGCCAGGGAGCTGTTTTTT. It is translated as CASSLGRFARELFF.

This clonotype appeared a few times. The chain combines TRBV6-1 with TRBJ1-5; TRBD1 matches 10 bases. The germline V gene has CDR1 MNHNS and CDR2 SASEGT. Losses at the gene ends were 5 bases for V and 3 bases for J; bases not matched to a gene: 7. The CDR3 is 16 amino acids. CDR3 amino acids: CASSPDRGLSNQPQHF. Written as DNA, the CDR3 is TGTGCCAGCAGTCCCGACAGGGGGCTGTCCAATCAGCCCCAGCATTTT.

This clonotype came up many times. The chain carries TRBV12-3 or TRBV12-4 and TRBJ2-7; no clear D gene. The length of the CDR3 is 11 residues. V was cut by 7 bases and J by 2 bases, with 6 bases left in between. The CDR3 loop reads CASTAAYEQYF. The CDR3 nucleotides are TGTGCCAGCACTGCGGCCTACGAGCAGTACTTC.